These 14 T cell receptor beta chains were all obtained from the same sample, sequenced in a study of vaccination and CD4 T cells after COVID-19. The treatment here: approximately 11-day PBMC culture with coronavirus spike peptide pools or control peptides (ViraFEST assay). Cultured CD4+ T cell DNA underwent sequencing with the Oncomine TCR Beta short-read assay. A single record per CDR3 protein comes from TCRdb applying MiXCR to the PCR reads. Among 12,000 or so distinct CDR3 sequences listed, 53% were seen once. These TCRs are of unknown antigen specificity. The source material was CD4+ T cells from blood, cultured in vitro. The receptors shown here come from a human donor who had recovered from COVID-19.

CDR3 nucleotides: TGTGCCAGCAGTTCCACGCGGGGGTCGTTCGAGCAGTACTTC. Amino acids: CASSSTRGSFEQYF. The chain employs TRBV27 and TRBJ2-7, with 7 nucleotides matching TRBD2. The ends lost 4 bases at V and 6 bases at J; junction bases unmatched: 9. The CDR3 contains 14 residues. The germline gives CDR1 MNHEY, CDR2 SMNVEV (reference sequence).

The chain recombines TRBV19 with TRBJ1-2, with TRBD1 matching 9 bases. J lost 7 bases, V lost 7 bases, and 7 bases had no gene match. Germline values: CDR1 LNHDA, CDR2 SQIVND (reference sequence). CDR3 length equals 13 residues. CDR3: CASNTGGAGGYTF. The DNA of the CDR3 is TGTGCCAGTAACACAGGGGGCGCCGGTGGCTACACCTTC.

This sequence joins TRBV20-1 and TRBJ2-5; 10 bases are shared with TRBD2. The CDR3 is made up of 14 amino acids. CDR1 is DFQATT and CDR2 is SNEGSKA in the germline V gene (reference sequence). With V trimmed by 5 bases and J by 5 bases, 8 bases remained unmatched. The chain's CDR3 is CSAPSGGDTETQYF. The CDR3 DNA reads TGCAGTGCTCCCAGCGGGGGGGATACGGAGACCCAGTACTTC.

The chain uses TRBV20-1 and TRBJ2-5, with 9 bases fitting TRBD2. Germline CDR1 is DFQATT and CDR2 is SNEGSKA (reference sequence). The CDR3 is 16 amino acids. Germline trimming cut 0 bases from V and 4 bases from J; bases unmatched to any gene: 9. The CDR3 nucleotides are TGCAGTGCTAGAGACTCGAGAAGCGGGGGGTCAGAGACCCAGTACTTC. Amino acids: CSARDSRSGGSETQYF.

V gene TRBV4-2 combines with J gene TRBJ2-3; TRBD2 aligns across 10 bases. CDR3 length: 16 residues. V shed 0 bases, J shed 3 bases, and the junction held 3 bases outside the gene matches. CDR1 is LGHNA and CDR2 is YNFKEQ in the germline V gene. CDR3 region: CASSQELAGVTDTQYF. The CDR3 region has the DNA TGTGCCAGCAGCCAAGAGCTAGCGGGAGTGACAGATACGCAGTATTTT.

V is TRBV20-1 and J is TRBJ2-7; 9 bases agree with TRBD2. This CDR3 is 13 amino acids long. Germline CDR1 and CDR2: DFQATT and SNEGSKA (reference sequence). V was pared by 3 bases and J by 7 bases, with 7 bases of the junction left unmatched. The CDR3 coding sequence is TGCAGTGCTAGTAACGCGGGAGGGCGTGAGCAGTACTTC. Protein product: CSASNAGGREQYF.

The chain couples TRBV20-1 to TRBJ1-5; 7 nucleotides align to TRBD1. The CDR3 loop spans 15 amino acids. V trimming: 4 bases; J trimming: 5 bases; junction bases outside the gene matches: 11. CDR1 is DFQATT and CDR2 is SNEGSKA in the germline V gene (reference sequence). CDR3 DNA sequence: TGCAGTGCTACCCAGGGGGGGTCTTTGGATCAGCCCCAGCATTTT. It yields the protein CSATQGGSLDQPQHF.

The chain couples TRBV23-1 to TRBJ1-6, with 7 bases identical to TRBD1. TRBV23-1 falls under the ORF class, with uncertain function. The CDR3 is made up of 16 amino acids. J lost 5 bases, V lost 7 bases, and 11 bases had no gene match. This chain's CDR3 is CASKQYPGTDNSPLHF. CDR3 DNA sequence: TGCGCCAGCAAACAGTACCCGGGGACAGATAATTCACCCCTCCACTTT.

This chain connects TRBV6-2 or TRBV6-3 to TRBJ2-5; maybe TRBD1 (6 bases). Germline V gene lookup returns CDR1 MNHEY and CDR2 SVGEGT. Deletions cut 2 bases from V and 2 bases from J, with 12 bases between. The CDR3 length is 15 residues. CDR3 protein: CASSYGQGFQETQYF. The CDR3 DNA reads as TGTGCCAGCAGTTACGGCCAGGGGTTTCAAGAGACCCAGTACTTC.

The V gene is TRBV5-1, the J gene TRBJ2-7; the D gene is possibly TRBD1 (6 bases). The length of the CDR3 is 13 residues. Germline CDR1 and CDR2: SGHRS and YFSETQ. The V end lost 9 bases, the J end lost 3 bases, and 16 bases lay between the germline ends. The CDR3 DNA follows: TGCGCCACCTCGCCGGGCAGGGGCTACGAGCAGTACTTC. Its translation is CATSPGRGYEQYF. The variable domain in full, with the rest retrieved from reference TRBV5-1 and TRBJ2-7, is KAGVTQTPRYLIKTRGQQVTLSCSPISGHRSVSWYQQTPGQGLQFLFEYFSETQRNKGNFPGRFSGRQFSNSRSEMNVSTLELGDSALYLCATSPGRGYEQYFGPGTRLTVT.

The rearrangement links TRBV5-1 to TRBJ2-1, with 10 bases fitting TRBD2. V shed 4 bases and J 1 base; nucleotides not matched to a gene: 5. Germline loops: CDR1 SGHRS, CDR2 YFSETQ. The CDR3 length is 16 residues. The CDR3 is CASSPLAGVSYNEQFF. For the CDR3, the DNA is TGCGCCAGCAGCCCGCTAGCGGGGGTTTCCTACAATGAGCAGTTCTTC.

J is TRBJ2-5 and V is TRBV5-1; D is unresolved. V was clipped by 0 bases and J by 4 bases, with 4 bases between them. This CDR3 contains 12 residues. In germline, CDR1 is SGHRS, CDR2 YFSETQ. The CDR3 loop is CASSLGPETQYF. The CDR3 DNA is TGCGCCAGCAGCTTGGGGCCAGAGACCCAGTACTTC.

The rearrangement uses TRBV7-8 and TRBJ2-7, with 8 bases lining up with TRBD2. This CDR3 region has 15 residues. The junction had 4 bases not matched to a gene; V was cut back by 1 base and J by 2 bases. From germline, CDR1 is SGHVS and CDR2 FQNEAQ. The CDR3 region is CASSLGTSTTYEQYF. Here the CDR3 DNA reads TGTGCCAGCAGCTTAGGGACTAGCACGACCTACGAGCAGTACTTC.

V gene TRBV7-2 combines with J gene TRBJ2-1; D possibly matches TRBD1 or TRBD2 (7 bases each). Per the germline V gene, CDR1 is SGHTA and CDR2 is FQGNSA. Trimming shortened V by 6 bases and J by 7 bases, and 13 bases separated the two germline ends. CDR3 length equals 13 residues. The CDR3 region has the DNA TGTGCCAGCAGTCCCAGGGGGGGGAATGAGCAGTTCTTC. This gives the protein CASSPRGGNEQFF.